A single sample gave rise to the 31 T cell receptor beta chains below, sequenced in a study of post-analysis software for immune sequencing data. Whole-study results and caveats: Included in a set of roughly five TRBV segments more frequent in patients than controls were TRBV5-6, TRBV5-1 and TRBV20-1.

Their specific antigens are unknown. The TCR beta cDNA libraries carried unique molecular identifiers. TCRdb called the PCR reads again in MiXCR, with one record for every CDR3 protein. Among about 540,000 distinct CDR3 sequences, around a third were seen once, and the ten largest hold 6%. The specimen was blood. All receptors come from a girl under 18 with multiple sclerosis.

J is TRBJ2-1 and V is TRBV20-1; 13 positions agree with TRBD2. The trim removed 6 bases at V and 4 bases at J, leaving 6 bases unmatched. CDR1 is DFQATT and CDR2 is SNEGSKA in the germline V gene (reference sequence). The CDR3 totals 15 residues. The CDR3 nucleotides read TGCAGTGCCCCCCCGACTAGCGGGGGGTACAATGAGCAGTTCTTC. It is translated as CSAPPTSGGYNEQFF.

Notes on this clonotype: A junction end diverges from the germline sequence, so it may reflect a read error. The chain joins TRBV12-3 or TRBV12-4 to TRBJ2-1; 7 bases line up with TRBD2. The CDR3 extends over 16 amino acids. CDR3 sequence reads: CASRRTGGSSHNEQFF. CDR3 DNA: TGTGCCAGCAGGCGTACCGGGGGGAGCTCCCACAATGAGCAGTTCTTC.

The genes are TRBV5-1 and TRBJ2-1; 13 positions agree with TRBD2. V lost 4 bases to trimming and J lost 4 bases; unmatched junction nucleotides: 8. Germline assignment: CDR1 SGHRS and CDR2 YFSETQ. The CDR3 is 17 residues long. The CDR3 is CASSQQPTSGGYNEQFF. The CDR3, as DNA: TGCGCCAGCAGCCAACAACCGACTAGCGGGGGGTACAATGAGCAGTTCTTC.

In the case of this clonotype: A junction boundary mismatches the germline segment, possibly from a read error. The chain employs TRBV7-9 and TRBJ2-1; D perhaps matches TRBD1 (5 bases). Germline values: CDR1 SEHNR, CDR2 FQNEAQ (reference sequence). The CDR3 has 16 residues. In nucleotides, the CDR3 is TGTGCCAACAGCTTAGACAGATCCAACGCCGACAATGAGCAGTTCTTC. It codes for CANSLDRSNADNEQFF. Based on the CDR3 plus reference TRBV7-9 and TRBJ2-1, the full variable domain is DTGVSQNPRHKITKRGQNVTFRCDPISEHNRLYWYRQTLGQGPEFLTYFQNEAQLEKSRLLSDRFSAERPKGSFSTLEIQRTEQGDSAMYLCANSLDRSNADNEQFFGPGTRLTVL.

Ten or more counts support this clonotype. The CDR3 DNA sequence: TGTGCCAGCAGTGATGGCCAGTTCAATCAGCCCCAGCATTTT. Amino acids: CASSDGQFNQPQHF. V gene TRBV6-1 combines with J gene TRBJ1-5; D is unresolved. CDR1 MNHNS and CDR2 SASEGT come from the germline V gene. V was shortened by 3 bases and J by 3 bases, with 9 bases between the two germline ends. The CDR3 sequence is 14 residues long.

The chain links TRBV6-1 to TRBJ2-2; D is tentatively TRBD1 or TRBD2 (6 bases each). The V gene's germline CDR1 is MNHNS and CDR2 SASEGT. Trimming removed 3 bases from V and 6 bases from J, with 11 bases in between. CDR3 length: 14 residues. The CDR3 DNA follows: TGTGCCAGCAGTGACACAGGGAGGTCCGGGGAGCTGTTTTTT. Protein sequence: CASSDTGRSGELFF.

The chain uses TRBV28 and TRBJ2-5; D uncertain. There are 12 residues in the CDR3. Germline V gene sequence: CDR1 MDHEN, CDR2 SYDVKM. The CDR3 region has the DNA TGTGGTACGTCGGCTAGTCTGGAGACCCAGTACTTC. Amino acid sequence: CGTSASLETQYF.

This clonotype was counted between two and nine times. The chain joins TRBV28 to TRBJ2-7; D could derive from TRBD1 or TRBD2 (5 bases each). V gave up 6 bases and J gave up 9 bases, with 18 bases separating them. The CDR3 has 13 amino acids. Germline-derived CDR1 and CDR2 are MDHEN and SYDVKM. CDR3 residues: CASSSGPPFGQYF. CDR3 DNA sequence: TGTGCCAGCAGCTCGGGACCGCCGTTCGGGCAGTACTTC.

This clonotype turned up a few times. For the CDR3, the DNA is TGTGCCAGCAGTTCCCCCTTTACGGGGAACTATGGCTACACCTTC. It yields the protein CASSSPFTGNYGYTF. The chain employs TRBV12-3 or TRBV12-4 and TRBJ1-2; D is unclear. The V end lost 4 bases, the J end lost 2 bases, and 14 bases lay between the germline ends. The CDR3 is made up of 15 amino acids.

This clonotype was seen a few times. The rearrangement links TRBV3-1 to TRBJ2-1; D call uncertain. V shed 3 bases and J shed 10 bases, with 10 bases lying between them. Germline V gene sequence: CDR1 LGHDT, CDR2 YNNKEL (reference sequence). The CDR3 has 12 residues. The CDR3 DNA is TGTGCCAGCAGCCATATCCGACAAGAGCAGTTCTTC. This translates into CASSHIRQEQFF.

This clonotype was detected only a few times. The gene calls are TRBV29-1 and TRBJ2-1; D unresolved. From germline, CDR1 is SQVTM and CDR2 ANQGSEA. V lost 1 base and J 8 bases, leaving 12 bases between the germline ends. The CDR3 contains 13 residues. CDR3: CSVEGEGVDEQFF. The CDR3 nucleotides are TGCAGCGTTGAAGGGGAAGGTGTCGATGAGCAGTTCTTC.

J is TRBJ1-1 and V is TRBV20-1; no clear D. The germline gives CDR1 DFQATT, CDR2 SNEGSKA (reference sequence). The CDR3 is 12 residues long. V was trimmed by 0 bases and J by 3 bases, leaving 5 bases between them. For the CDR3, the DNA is TGCAGTGCTAGAGATTTCGACACTGAAGCTTTCTTT. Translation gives CSARDFDTEAFF.

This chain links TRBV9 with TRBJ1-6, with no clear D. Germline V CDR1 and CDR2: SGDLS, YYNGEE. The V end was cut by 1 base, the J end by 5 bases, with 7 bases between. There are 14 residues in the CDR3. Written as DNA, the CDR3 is TGTGCCAGCAGCGTAAAGGGAAATAATTCACCCCTCCACTTT. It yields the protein CASSVKGNNSPLHF. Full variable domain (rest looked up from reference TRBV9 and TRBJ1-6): DSGVTQTPKHLITATGQRVTLRCSPRSGDLSVYWYQQSLDQGLQFLIQYYNGEERAKGNILERFSAQQFPDLHSELNLSSLELGDSALYFCASSVKGNNSPLHFGNGTRLTVT.

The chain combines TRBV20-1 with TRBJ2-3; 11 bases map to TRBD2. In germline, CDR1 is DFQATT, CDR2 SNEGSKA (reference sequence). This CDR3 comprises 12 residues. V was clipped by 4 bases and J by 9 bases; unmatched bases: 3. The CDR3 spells CSATIAGGTQYF. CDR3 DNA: TGCAGTGCTACCATAGCGGGGGGGACGCAGTATTTT.

CDR3 nucleotides: TGTGCCAGCGGGAGGGACAGAGCCACAGATACGCAGTATTTT. It yields the protein CASGRDRATDTQYF. This sequence joins TRBV28 and TRBJ2-3; D may correspond to TRBD1 or TRBD2 (7 bases each). CDR3 length equals 14 residues. The germline gives CDR1 MDHEN, CDR2 SYDVKM. Trimming left V 8 bases short and J 2 bases short, with 14 bases between.

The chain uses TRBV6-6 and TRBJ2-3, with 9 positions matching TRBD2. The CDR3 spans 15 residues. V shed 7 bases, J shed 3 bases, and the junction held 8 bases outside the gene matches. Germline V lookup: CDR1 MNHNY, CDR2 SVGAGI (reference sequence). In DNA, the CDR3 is TGTGCCAGCACCAGCGGGGGGCGGGAAACAGATACGCAGTATTTT. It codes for CASTSGGRETDTQYF.

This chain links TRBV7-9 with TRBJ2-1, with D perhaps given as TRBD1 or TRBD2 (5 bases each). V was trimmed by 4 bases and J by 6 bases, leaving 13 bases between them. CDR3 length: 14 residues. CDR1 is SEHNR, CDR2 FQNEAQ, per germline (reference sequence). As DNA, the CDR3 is TGTGCCAGCAGCTCCGTGAGGGGCGGCAATGAGCAGTTCTTC. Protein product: CASSSVRGGNEQFF. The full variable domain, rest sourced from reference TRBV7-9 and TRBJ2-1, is DTGVSQNPRHKITKRGQNVTFRCDPISEHNRLYWYRQTLGQGPEFLTYFQNEAQLEKSRLLSDRFSAERPKGSFSTLEIQRTEQGDSAMYLCASSSVRGGNEQFFGPGTRLTVL.

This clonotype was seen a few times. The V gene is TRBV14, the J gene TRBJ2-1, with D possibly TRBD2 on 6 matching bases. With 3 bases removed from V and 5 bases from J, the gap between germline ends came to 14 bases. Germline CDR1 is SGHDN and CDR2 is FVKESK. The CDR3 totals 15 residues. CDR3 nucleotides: TGTGCCAGCAGCCACCTGGGACTGGACCACAATGAGCAGTTCTTC. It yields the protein CASSHLGLDHNEQFF.

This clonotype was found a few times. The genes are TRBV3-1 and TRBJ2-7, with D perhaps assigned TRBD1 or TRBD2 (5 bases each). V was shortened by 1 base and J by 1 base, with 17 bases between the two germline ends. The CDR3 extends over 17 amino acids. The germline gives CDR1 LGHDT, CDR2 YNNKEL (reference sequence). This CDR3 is CASSQGGAGPLSYEQYF. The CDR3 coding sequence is TGTGCCAGCAGCCAAGGAGGGGCGGGCCCTCTATCCTACGAGCAGTACTTC.

The CDR3 is CTNSYGAGTDTQYF. As DNA, the CDR3 is TGTACCAACAGTTATGGGGCGGGCACAGATACGCAGTATTTT. The V gene is TRBV27, the J gene TRBJ2-3, with TRBD1 as a possible D gene (5 bases). The V gene's germline CDR1 is MNHEY and CDR2 SMNVEV (reference sequence). CDR3 length equals 14 residues.

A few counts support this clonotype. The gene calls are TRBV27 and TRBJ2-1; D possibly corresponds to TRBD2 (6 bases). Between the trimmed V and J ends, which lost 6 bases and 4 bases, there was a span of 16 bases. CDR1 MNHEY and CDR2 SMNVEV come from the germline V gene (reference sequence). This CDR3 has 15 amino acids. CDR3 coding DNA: TGTGCCAGCAGCGACCTAGGGAGGAGTTACAATGAGCAGTTCTTC. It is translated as CASSDLGRSYNEQFF.

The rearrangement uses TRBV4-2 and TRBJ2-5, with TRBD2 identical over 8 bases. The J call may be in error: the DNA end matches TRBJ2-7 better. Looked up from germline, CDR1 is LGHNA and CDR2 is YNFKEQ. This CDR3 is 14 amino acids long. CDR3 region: CASSLGVAGNEQYF. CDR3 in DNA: TGTGCCAGCAGCCTCGGGGTAGCGGGGAACGAGCAGTACTTC.

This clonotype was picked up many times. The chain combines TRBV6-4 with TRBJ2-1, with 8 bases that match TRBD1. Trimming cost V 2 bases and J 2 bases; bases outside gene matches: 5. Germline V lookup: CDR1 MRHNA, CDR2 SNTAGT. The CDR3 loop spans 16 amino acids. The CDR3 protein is CASSDLAGGAYNEQFF. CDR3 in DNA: TGTGCCAGCAGTGACCTCGCAGGGGGCGCCTACAATGAGCAGTTCTTC.

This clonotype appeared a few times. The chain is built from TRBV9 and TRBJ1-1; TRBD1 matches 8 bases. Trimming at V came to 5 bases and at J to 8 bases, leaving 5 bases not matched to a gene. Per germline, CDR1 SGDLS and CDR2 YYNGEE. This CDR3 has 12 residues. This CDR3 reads CASSGTGLEAFF. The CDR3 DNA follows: TGTGCCAGCAGTGGGACAGGACTGGAAGCTTTCTTT. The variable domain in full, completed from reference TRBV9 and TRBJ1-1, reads DSGVTQTPKHLITATGQRVTLRCSPRSGDLSVYWYQQSLDQGLQFLIQYYNGEERAKGNILERFSAQQFPDLHSELNLSSLELGDSALYFCASSGTGLEAFFGQGTRLTVV.

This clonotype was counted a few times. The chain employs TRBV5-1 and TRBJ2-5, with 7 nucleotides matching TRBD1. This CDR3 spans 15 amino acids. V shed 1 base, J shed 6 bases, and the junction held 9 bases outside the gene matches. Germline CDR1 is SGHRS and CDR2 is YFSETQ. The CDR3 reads CASSLMQGVRKTQYF. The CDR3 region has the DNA TGCGCCAGCAGCTTGATGCAGGGGGTGAGAAAGACCCAGTACTTC.

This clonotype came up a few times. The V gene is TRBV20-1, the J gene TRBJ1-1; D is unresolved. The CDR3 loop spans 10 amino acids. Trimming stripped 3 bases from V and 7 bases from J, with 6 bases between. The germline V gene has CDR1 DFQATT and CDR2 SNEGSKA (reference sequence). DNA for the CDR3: TGCAGTGCTAGCTGGGGTGAAGCTTTCTTT. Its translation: CSASWGEAFF.

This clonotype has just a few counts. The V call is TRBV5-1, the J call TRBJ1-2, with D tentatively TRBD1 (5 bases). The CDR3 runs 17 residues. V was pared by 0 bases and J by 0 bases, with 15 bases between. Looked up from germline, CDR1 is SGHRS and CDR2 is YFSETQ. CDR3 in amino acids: CASSLEGRTSANYGYTF. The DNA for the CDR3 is TGCGCCAGCAGCTTGGAGGGGCGAACTTCAGCTAACTATGGCTACACCTTC. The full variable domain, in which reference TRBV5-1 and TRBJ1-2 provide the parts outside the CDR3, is KAGVTQTPRYLIKTRGQQVTLSCSPISGHRSVSWYQQTPGQGLQFLFEYFSETQRNKGNFPGRFSGRQFSNSRSEMNVSTLELGDSALYLCASSLEGRTSANYGYTFGSGTRLTVV.

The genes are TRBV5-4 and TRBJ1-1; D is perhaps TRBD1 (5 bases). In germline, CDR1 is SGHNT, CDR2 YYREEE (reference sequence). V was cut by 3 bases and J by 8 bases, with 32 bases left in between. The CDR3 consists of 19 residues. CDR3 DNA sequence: TGTGCCAGCAGCTGGGAGGGGTTTGAGACAGTCTTTAGCAGACGGGAAGCTTTCTTT. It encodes CASSWEGFETVFSRREAFF.

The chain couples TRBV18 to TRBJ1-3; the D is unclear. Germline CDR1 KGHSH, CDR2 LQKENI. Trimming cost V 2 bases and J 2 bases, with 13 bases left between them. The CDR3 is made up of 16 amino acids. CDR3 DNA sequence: TGTGCCAGCTCACCAATGTCATTCGGCGCTGGAAACACCATATATTTT. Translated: CASSPMSFGAGNTIYF. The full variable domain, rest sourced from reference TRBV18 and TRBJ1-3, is NAGVMQNPRHLVRRRGQEARLRCSPMKGHSHVYWYRQLPEEGLKFMVYLQKENIIDESGMPKERFSAEFPKEGPSILRIQQVVRGDSAAYFCASSPMSFGAGNTIYFGEGSWLTVV.

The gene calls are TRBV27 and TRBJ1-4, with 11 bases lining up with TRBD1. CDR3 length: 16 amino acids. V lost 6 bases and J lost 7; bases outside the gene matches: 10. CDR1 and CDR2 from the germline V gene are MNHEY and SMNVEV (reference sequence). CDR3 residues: CASRREGQGVSEKLFF. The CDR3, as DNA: TGTGCCAGCAGGAGAGAGGGACAGGGGGTTTCTGAAAAACTGTTTTTT.

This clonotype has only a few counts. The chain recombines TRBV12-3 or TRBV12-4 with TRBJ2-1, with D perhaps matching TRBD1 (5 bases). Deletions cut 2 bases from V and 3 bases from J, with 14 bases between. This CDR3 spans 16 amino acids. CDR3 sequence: CASSLIIQGYYNEQFF. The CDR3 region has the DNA TGTGCCAGCAGTTTAATTATCCAGGGATACTACAATGAGCAGTTCTTC.